These 30 T cell receptor beta chains came from one sample sequenced in a study of T cell responses to AZD1222 COVID-19 vaccine. Measured with immunoSEQ multiplex PCR; TCRdb has only the in-frame clones, and not every one. The data hold under 170,000 clones, with roughly 92% observed a single time. The sample consisted of peripheral blood, taken on day 0 of AZD1222 vaccination. The receptors were gathered from an adult in good health.

This chain uses TRBV19 with TRBJ1-4; weak D call: TRBD1 (5 bases). The CDR3 is 16 residues long. V was pared by 7 bases and J by 0 bases, with 15 bases between. CDR1 and CDR2 (germline): LNHDA, SQIVND (reference sequence). The CDR3 loop reads CASTKDSFATNEKLFF. The CDR3 nucleotides read TGTGCCAGTACCAAAGACAGTTTCGCAACTAATGAAAAACTGTTTTTT.

This chain links TRBV5-1 with TRBJ2-1, with D perhaps TRBD1 or TRBD2 (6 bases each). Germline CDR1 reads SGHRS; CDR2 reads YFSETQ. The CDR3 runs to 13 residues. The ends were cut back, 6 bases at V and 7 bases at J, with 14 bases in the middle. The CDR3, as DNA: TGCGCCAGCACCTCCCGGGGGCTTAATGAGCAGTTCTTC. It specifies CASTSRGLNEQFF.

CDR3 nucleotide sequence: TGCGCCAGCAGCGTGACAGGGGACGACACTGAAGCTTTCTTT. Its protein product is CASSVTGDDTEAFF. V is TRBV5-1 and J is TRBJ1-1, with 8 bases aligning to TRBD1. The length of the CDR3 is 14 residues. The J segment lost 3 bases and the V segment lost 4 bases, leaving 5 bases of the junction unmatched. Germline V gene data show CDR1 as SGHRS and CDR2 as YFSETQ.

The rearrangement uses TRBV28 and TRBJ1-5; the match to TRBD1 covers 7 bases. The CDR3 loop spans 16 amino acids. The germline CDR1 and CDR2 sequences are MDHEN and SYDVKM. The ends lost 3 bases at V and 6 bases at J; junction bases unmatched: 11. The CDR3 DNA sequence: TGTGCCAGCAGTTTTTCCGACAGGGCGAGGAGTCAGCCCCAGCATTTT. Protein sequence: CASSFSDRARSQPQHF.

The chain joins TRBV5-1 to TRBJ2-1; D is perhaps TRBD2 (5 bases). This CDR3 has 17 residues. V lost 0 bases to trimming and J lost 0 bases, with 13 bases between them. The germline V gene encodes CDR1 SGHRS and CDR2 YFSETQ. CDR3 in DNA: TGCGCCAGCAGCTTGGAGCCAGCGGTAAGCTCCTACAATGAGCAGTTCTTC. Protein product: CASSLEPAVSSYNEQFF.

The rearrangement joins TRBV5-1 to TRBJ1-3; D is uncertain. CDR1 and CDR2 from the germline V gene are SGHRS and YFSETQ. The V gene lost 0 bases and the J gene lost 1 base, with 11 bases spanning the gap. The CDR3 covers 16 residues. CDR3 amino acids: CASSLANAGSGNTIYF. The CDR3 nucleotides read TGCGCCAGCAGCTTGGCTAACGCGGGGTCTGGAAACACCATATATTTT.

The chain combines TRBV11-2 with TRBJ1-2; possible D gene TRBD1, 6 bases. This CDR3 is built from 16 residues. V gave up 5 bases and J gave up 4 bases, with 20 bases separating them. Germline V lookup: CDR1 SGHAT, CDR2 FQNNGV. CDR3: CASSAPRRGVSYGYTF. CDR3 nucleotides: TGTGCCAGCAGCGCCCCTCGGAGGGGGGTAAGCTATGGCTACACCTTC.

The chain is built from TRBV7-9 and TRBJ2-4; tentative D call: TRBD1 (6 bases). This CDR3 comprises 16 residues. Germline values: CDR1 SEHNR, CDR2 FQNEAQ (reference sequence). The V end was cut by 5 bases, the J end by 0 bases, with 14 bases between. In DNA form, the CDR3 reads TGTGCCAGCAGCAGCAGGGACACTATAGCCAAAAACATTCAGTACTTC. Its translation: CASSSRDTIAKNIQYF.

The chain recombines TRBV5-5 with TRBJ1-6; no clear D. Germline CDR1 and CDR2: SGHKS and YYEKEE (reference sequence). The CDR3 contains 15 residues. Deletions cut 0 bases from V and 8 bases from J, with 12 bases between. CDR3 coding DNA: TGTGCCAGCAGCTTGGCCGGCAGGAACCATTCACCCCTCCACTTT. This gives the protein CASSLAGRNHSPLHF. Full variable domain (remainder filled in from reference TRBV5-5 and TRBJ1-6): DAGVTQSPTHLIKTRGQQVTLRCSPISGHKSVSWYQQVLGQGPQFIFQYYEKEERGRGNFPDRFSARQFPNYSSELNVNALLLGDSALYLCASSLAGRNHSPLHFGNGTRLTVT.

The rearrangement joins TRBV24-1 to TRBJ1-6, with D unclear. V was pared by 11 bases and J by 5 bases, with 6 bases between. The CDR3 has 11 amino acids. Germline lookup yields CDR1 KGHDR and CDR2 SFDVKD. CDR3 protein: CARANNSPLHF. CDR3 DNA sequence: TGTGCCAGGGCGAATAATTCACCCCTCCACTTT.

The chain joins TRBV7-2 to TRBJ2-3; 11 positions agree with TRBD2. Germline-derived CDR1 and CDR2 are SGHTA and FQGNSA. The V and J ends lost 1 base and 5 bases, in that order; junction bases with no gene match: 8. The CDR3 is made up of 17 amino acids. The chain's CDR3 is CASSLGSRTSGRDTQYF. The CDR3 coding sequence is TGTGCCAGCAGCTTAGGCTCTCGAACTAGCGGGAGAGATACGCAGTATTTT.

Only one count was recorded for this clone. The rearrangement joins TRBV9 to TRBJ2-2; 7 nucleotides line up with TRBD1. The CDR3 is 16 residues long. CDR1 is SGDLS, CDR2 YYNGEE, per germline. The ends lost 4 bases at V and 3 bases at J; junction bases unmatched: 9. CDR3 sequence reads: CASSRKQGIDTGELFF. The CDR3 nucleotides are TGTGCCAGCAGCCGAAAACAGGGGATCGACACCGGGGAGCTGTTTTTT. The full variable domain, its missing parts supplied by reference TRBV9 and TRBJ2-2, is DSGVTQTPKHLITATGQRVTLRCSPRSGDLSVYWYQQSLDQGLQFLIQYYNGEERAKGNILERFSAQQFPDLHSELNLSSLELGDSALYFCASSRKQGIDTGELFFGEGSRLTVL.

The V gene is TRBV6-5, the J gene TRBJ1-1; 8 bases line up with TRBD1. The J segment lost 0 bases and the V segment lost 1 base, leaving 4 bases of the junction unmatched. Germline V CDR1 and CDR2: MNHEY, SVGAGI. The CDR3 length is 16 residues. The CDR3 DNA follows: TGTGCCAGCAGTTACTTCGGACAGGGAATGAACACTGAAGCTTTCTTT. This translates into CASSYFGQGMNTEAFF.

The J gene is TRBJ1-2, the V gene TRBV5-6; D gene ambiguous. Trimming pared 1 base from V and 4 bases from J, leaving 5 bases between. This CDR3 spans 12 amino acids. CDR1 is SGHDT and CDR2 is YYEEEE in the germline V gene. CDR3 protein: CASSLKGYGYTF. CDR3 nucleotides: TGTGCCAGCAGCTTGAAAGGCTATGGCTACACCTTC.

The V call is TRBV4-1, the J call TRBJ2-7, with 7 bases lining up with TRBD1. Trimming took 3 bases from V and 0 from J; bases not matched to a gene: 2. Germline V gene sequence: CDR1 MGHRA, CDR2 YSYEKL. The CDR3 spans 14 residues. The CDR3: CASSQGQSSYEQYV. CDR3 bases: TGCGCCAGCAGCCAGGGACAGAGCTCCTACGAGCAGTACGTC.

The chain uses TRBV5-1 and TRBJ2-7; 9 bases map to TRBD1. Trimming took 3 bases from V and 3 from J; bases not matched to a gene: 7. From germline, CDR1 is SGHRS and CDR2 YFSETQ. The CDR3 has 15 residues. The CDR3 spells CASSSPGQGGYEQYV. The CDR3 DNA is TGCGCCAGCAGCTCTCCGGGACAGGGAGGCTACGAGCAGTACGTC.

This chain joins TRBV19 and TRBJ1-2; D unclear. The V gene's germline CDR1 is LNHDA and CDR2 SQIVND (reference sequence). The CDR3 extends over 12 amino acids. The V and J ends lost 3 bases and 8 bases respectively, with 10 bases between them. CDR3 loop: CASSISLDGYTF. CDR3 nucleotide sequence: TGTGCCAGTAGTATCAGTCTGGACGGCTACACCTTC.

The J gene is TRBJ2-3, the V gene TRBV11-3; D is unclear. Trimming shortened V by 8 bases and J by 8 bases, and 17 bases separated the two germline ends. In germline, CDR1 is SGHNT, CDR2 YENEEA. The length of the CDR3 is 13 residues. The CDR3 bases are TGTGCCAGCGCTGTAAGGGTTGAAGGTACGCAGTATTTT. Its translation: CASAVRVEGTQYF.

The chain joins TRBV27 to TRBJ1-1; 9 bases align to TRBD1. CDR3 length: 14 residues. V lost 4 bases, J lost 5 bases, and 5 bases stayed unmatched. In germline, CDR1 is MNHEY, CDR2 SMNVEV (reference sequence). For the CDR3, the DNA is TGTGCCAGCAGTTGGGGGACAGGGATAACTGAAGCTTTCTTT. It yields the protein CASSWGTGITEAFF.

The chain uses TRBV11-2 and TRBJ2-1; 13 bases are shared with TRBD2. The CDR3 sequence is 19 residues long. CDR1 SGHAT and CDR2 FQNNGV come from the germline V gene. Trimming at V came to 2 bases and at J to 3 bases, leaving 10 bases not matched to a gene. The DNA of the CDR3 is TGTGCCAGCAGCTTAAACGGACTAGCGGGGGCCGCCCTCTACAATGAGCAGTTCTTC. Translated, it gives CASSLNGLAGAALYNEQFF.

The J gene is TRBJ2-5, the V gene TRBV6-1; D gene unclear. Trimming shortened V by 6 bases and J by 3 bases, and 11 bases separated the two germline ends. Per the germline V gene, CDR1 is MNHNS and CDR2 is SASEGT. The CDR3 is 13 amino acids. The CDR3 here is CASSPRSKETQYF. Written as DNA, the CDR3 is TGTGCCAGCAGCCCAAGATCCAAAGAGACCCAGTACTTC.

This chain connects TRBV19 to TRBJ2-1; unclear D gene. Per the germline V gene, CDR1 is LNHDA and CDR2 is SQIVND (reference sequence). The ends were cut back, 6 bases at V and 5 bases at J, with 20 bases in the middle. This CDR3 is 16 amino acids long. The CDR3 loop is CASSTWAPLEHNEQFF. The CDR3 DNA follows: TGTGCCAGTAGCACTTGGGCTCCCCTGGAGCACAATGAGCAGTTCTTC. Based on the CDR3 plus reference TRBV19 and TRBJ2-1, the full variable domain is DGGITQSPKYLFRKEGQNVTLSCEQNLNHDAMYWYRQDPGQGLRLIYYSQIVNDFQKGDIAEGYSVSREKKESFPLTVTSAQKNPTAFYLCASSTWAPLEHNEQFFGPGTRLTVL.

The CDR3: CASSWDRGPYEQYV. Written as DNA, the CDR3 is TGTGCCAGCAGTTGGGACAGGGGTCCCTACGAGCAGTACGTC. The V and J genes are TRBV6-5 and TRBJ2-7; TRBD1 agrees at 10 bases. The CDR3 spans 14 residues. Germline V CDR1 and CDR2: MNHEY, SVGAGI. V was clipped by 4 bases and J by 2 bases; unmatched bases: 2.

The chain employs TRBV7-2 and TRBJ1-5; D may be TRBD1 (6 bases). This CDR3 contains 14 residues. The germline V gene encodes CDR1 SGHTA and CDR2 FQGNSA. The V end was cut by 3 bases, the J end by 5 bases, with 11 bases between. Written as DNA, the CDR3 is TGTGCCAGCAGCTTTCGACAGGATGATCAGCCCCAGCATTTT. Its translation: CASSFRQDDQPQHF.

Here the CDR3 reads CASQTSGGLNEQFF. The CDR3, as DNA: TGTGCCAGTCAAACTAGCGGGGGTCTTAATGAGCAGTTCTTC. The chain uses TRBV25-1 and TRBJ2-1, with 11 bases matching TRBD2. Germline-derived CDR1 and CDR2 are MGHDK and SYGVNS. The CDR3 runs to 14 residues. J lost 7 bases, V lost 9 bases, and 8 bases had no gene match. The full variable domain, rest sourced from reference TRBV25-1 and TRBJ2-1, is EADIYQTPRYLVIGTGKKITLECSQTMGHDKMYWYQQDPGMELHLIHYSYGVNSTEKGDLSSESTVSRIRTEHFPLTLESARPSHTSQYLCASQTSGGLNEQFFGPGTRLTVL.

V usage is TRBV12-3 or TRBV12-4 and J usage is TRBJ1-2, with a possible D match to TRBD1 (6 bases). The CDR3 spans 12 residues. The V end lost 6 bases, the J end lost 8 bases, and 13 bases lay between the germline ends. CDR3 bases: TGTGCCAGCAGCCCGGGACACTGGGGCTACACCTTC. It codes for CASSPGHWGYTF.

The J gene is TRBJ2-5, the V gene TRBV5-1; D is undetermined. The germline V gene encodes CDR1 SGHRS and CDR2 YFSETQ. This CDR3 is 11 amino acids long. The germline V and J ends were trimmed by 6 bases and 5 bases, with 8 bases remaining between them. Here the CDR3 reads CASTAEETQYF. The CDR3 bases are TGCGCCAGCACTGCGGAGGAGACCCAGTACTTC.

The chain couples TRBV6-2 or TRBV6-3 to TRBJ2-3, with D tentatively TRBD1 or TRBD2 (6 bases each). The CDR3 length is 15 residues. V gave up 6 bases and J gave up 4 bases, with 17 bases separating them. Looked up from germline, CDR1 is MNHEY and CDR2 is SVGEGT. The CDR3 here is CASSPGGGGPDTQYF. The CDR3 DNA is TGTGCCAGCAGCCCCGGGGGCGGAGGCCCAGATACGCAGTATTTT.

This chain uses TRBV3-1 (or the pseudogene TRBV3-2) with TRBJ2-3; unclear D gene. This CDR3 is 15 amino acids long. Trimming shortened V by 0 bases and J by 2 bases, and 9 bases separated the two germline ends. Germline values: CDR1 LGHDT, CDR2 YNNKEL (reference sequence). This CDR3 is CASSQEVFPTDTQYF. The CDR3, as DNA: TGTGCCAGCAGCCAAGAGGTGTTCCCCACAGATACGCAGTATTTT.

J is TRBJ2-5 and V is TRBV7-2; 8 nucleotides match TRBD2. Germline V gives CDR1 SGHTA, CDR2 FQGNSA. The CDR3 runs 14 residues. V dropped 5 bases and J dropped 5; count of bases not matched to a gene: 7. The DNA of the CDR3 is TGTGCCAGCAGCCTGGGACTAGGGATGGAGACCCAGTACTTC. It encodes CASSLGLGMETQYF.